This passage covers 2 T cell receptor beta chains from one sample sequenced in a study of blood T cell repertoires in COVID-19. The data were produced by immunoSEQ multiplex PCR, yet TCRdb's version contains in-frame clones alone and is incomplete. The sample has about 190,000 clones, about 85% seen once. The sample consisted of peripheral blood. These receptors originate from a man aged 65-85 years with active or convalescent COVID-19.

This clone was seen a handful of times. This chain uses TRBV7-8 with TRBJ2-1; TRBD2 matches at 9 bases. The junction had 12 bases not matched to a gene; V was cut back by 0 bases and J by 9 bases. The CDR3 runs 17 residues. In germline, CDR1 is SGHVS, CDR2 FQNEAQ. The CDR3 is CASSLAESLAGAGEQFF. CDR3 DNA sequence: TGTGCCAGCAGCTTAGCGGAGAGTTTAGCGGGAGCTGGTGAGCAGTTCTTC.

The CDR3 loop is CASSSYNQPQHF. The CDR3 nucleotides are TGTGCCAGCAGCTCCTACAATCAGCCCCAGCATTTT. The V call is TRBV7-2, the J call TRBJ1-5; D is unresolved. Germline V gives CDR1 SGHTA, CDR2 FQGNSA. With 4 bases removed from V and 3 bases from J, the gap between germline ends came to 4 bases. The length of the CDR3 is 12 residues.